The clone carrying this T cell receptor (beta chain) has more than one count but fewer than ten. Its antigen is not known. The protocol was immunoSEQ multiplex PCR, while the TCRdb copy is restricted to in-frame clones and leaves out a portion. The sample has fewer than 30,000 clones; about 86% are singletons. The data are from a study of T cell responses to AZD1222 COVID-19 vaccine. The study, taken as a whole, reports: Repertoires were obtained solely post-peak T cell response. Nearly half of spike-specific TCRs reportedly go after variant regions that carry no mutations.

J was trimmed by 5 bases and V by 3 bases; bases with no gene match: 10. The CDR3 totals 15 residues. CDR1 MDHEN and CDR2 SYDVKM come from the germline V gene. The receptor was derived from an adult who received the AZD1222 COVID-19 vaccine. The sample was peripheral blood, taken 28 days after the second AZD1222 dose. The rearrangement joins TRBV28 to TRBJ2-7; 7 bases match TRBD2. For the CDR3, the DNA is TGTGCCAGCAGTTTCCCGGGGGGTACCCTTAACGAGCAGTACTTC. Translated, it gives CASSFPGGTLNEQYF.